One sample yielded the 32 T cell receptor beta chains listed below, sequenced in a study of blood T cells in healthy people across ages. The authors ran a second PCR of 7 to 11 cycles using a sample-barcoded 5' primer and a J-beta primer mix. TCRdb recomputed calls from the 5' RACE reads with MiXCR, one row per CDR3 protein. Here the sample spans hundreds of thousands of distinct CDR3 sequences, about 44% being singletons. Sample: blood. The receptors come from a young man in good health.

This clonotype has more than one count but fewer than ten. A junction end diverges from the germline sequence, so it may reflect a read error. The J gene is TRBJ2-7, the V gene TRBV6-1; TRBD1 matches 8 bases. There are 12 residues in the CDR3. Per germline, CDR1 MNHNS and CDR2 SASEGT. Here the CDR3 reads CETRQGIYEQYF. DNA of the CDR3: TGCGAGACGAGACAGGGGATCTACGAGCAGTACTTC.

This chain joins TRBV6-2 or TRBV6-3 and TRBJ2-2; 7 bases fit TRBD1. Germline V gene lookup returns CDR1 MNHEY and CDR2 SVGEGT. V shed 4 bases and J 5 bases; nucleotides not matched to a gene: 7. The CDR3 runs to 15 residues. The CDR3 sequence: CASSSATGPTGELFF. Here the CDR3 DNA reads TGTGCCAGCAGTTCCGCGACAGGGCCGACCGGGGAGCTGTTTTTT.

The chain links TRBV6-5 to TRBJ1-4, with D perhaps TRBD1 (5 bases). The CDR3 is 16 residues long. Trimming took off 1 base at V and 3 bases at J, with 12 bases between the two ends. Germline V gene data show CDR1 as MNHEY and CDR2 as SVGAGI. CDR3 loop: CASSYLNRPANEKLFF. The CDR3 DNA is TGTGCCAGCAGTTACTTGAACAGGCCAGCTAATGAAAAACTGTTTTTT.

J is TRBJ1-2 and V is TRBV7-9; 7 bases map to TRBD1. The germline V gene has CDR1 SEHNR and CDR2 FQNEAQ (reference sequence). This CDR3 spans 16 amino acids. V shed 1 base and J 3 bases; nucleotides not matched to a gene: 8. Here the CDR3 DNA reads TGTGCCAGCAGCTTAGGCGGAGACAGGGAGCACTATGGCTACACCTTC. It translates to CASSLGGDREHYGYTF.

On this clonotype itself: One end of the junction is discordant with germline, which a read error may explain. The rearrangement joins TRBV7-2 to TRBJ2-3; 12 bases line up with TRBD2. The CDR3 contains 16 residues. Germline-derived CDR1 and CDR2 are SGHTA and FQGNSA. Here the CDR3 reads CASRLELAGGRDTQYF. The CDR3 DNA reads as TGTGCCAGCAGATTAGAACTAGCGGGGGGCAGGGATACGCAGTATTTT.

This sequence joins TRBV6-1 and TRBJ2-7, with D unclear. The V gene lost 8 bases and the J gene lost 2 bases, with 16 bases spanning the gap. The CDR3 covers 14 residues. CDR1 is MNHNS, CDR2 SASEGT, per germline. The CDR3 DNA sequence: TGTGCCAGCTGTTCGTTGGAATCGGCCTACGAGCAGTACTTC. This encodes CASCSLESAYEQYF.

The chain couples TRBV5-1 to TRBJ2-4; perhaps TRBD2 as D (5 bases). CDR3 size: 12 residues. Between the trimmed V and J ends, which lost 0 bases and 15 bases, there was a span of 13 bases. Per germline, CDR1 SGHRS and CDR2 YFSETQ. CDR3 DNA sequence: TGCGCCAGCAGCTTGGCCCCGGGATCCCTGTACTTC. It codes for CASSLAPGSLYF.

The V and J genes are TRBV10-3 and TRBJ2-5; tentative D call: TRBD2 (6 bases). Germline V lookup: CDR1 ENHRY, CDR2 SYGVKD. V dropped 8 bases and J dropped 4 bases, with 14 bases sitting between them. The CDR3 extends over 13 amino acids. CDR3 sequence: CAISSLSGETQYF. The DNA of the CDR3 is TGTGCCATCTCATCACTTAGCGGAGAGACCCAGTACTTC.

This clonotype occurred a few times. The V and J genes are TRBV6-5 and TRBJ2-4, with a possible D match to TRBD2 (5 bases). Germline CDR1 and CDR2: MNHEY and SVGAGI. With 6 bases removed from V and 1 base from J, the gap between germline ends came to 16 bases. The CDR3 is 16 residues long. In DNA, the CDR3 is TGTGCCAGCAGCCCCTTCCCCGGCGGGGCCAAAAACATTCAGTACTTC. It yields the protein CASSPFPGGAKNIQYF.

As to this clonotype: The junction and the germline gene differ at one end; a read error may be behind it. The rearrangement joins TRBV20-1 to TRBJ2-5, with D perhaps TRBD2 (6 bases). The CDR3 consists of 15 residues. Germline V gene data show CDR1 as DFQATT and CDR2 as SNEGSKA (reference sequence). The CDR3 loop reads CSARGREAYQETRYF. The CDR3 nucleotides read TGCAGTGCTAGAGGCAGGGAGGCCTATCAAGAGACCCGGTACTTC.

CDR3 amino acids: CSAPRGAHEQYF. The CDR3 nucleotides are TGCAGTGCGCCCAGGGGGGCCCACGAGCAGTACTTC. The chain joins TRBV20-1 to TRBJ2-7; D might be TRBD1 (7 bases). Germline assignment: CDR1 DFQATT and CDR2 SNEGSKA (reference sequence). Trimming took off 6 bases at V and 5 bases at J, with 14 bases between the two ends. The CDR3 contains 12 residues.

This clonotype has just a few counts. The chain joins TRBV10-3 to TRBJ2-3, with TRBD1 identical over 11 bases. Germline assignment: CDR1 ENHRY and CDR2 SYGVKD. This CDR3 comprises 18 residues. V shed 2 bases, J shed 4 bases, and the junction held 11 bases outside the gene matches. This CDR3 reads CAISEDRTGGDGSDTQYF. CDR3 DNA: TGTGCCATCAGTGAGGACCGGACAGGGGGCGACGGATCAGATACGCAGTATTTT.

The chain recombines TRBV28 with TRBJ1-5, with unresolved D. Germline V CDR1 and CDR2: MDHEN, SYDVKM. V was clipped by 3 bases and J by 8 bases, with 11 bases between them. This CDR3 comprises 13 residues. CDR3 loop: CASSFFREEPQHF. DNA for the CDR3: TGTGCCAGCAGTTTCTTTCGGGAGGAGCCCCAGCATTTT.

The rearrangement uses TRBV20-1 and TRBJ1-2, with 9 bases aligning to TRBD1. The length of the CDR3 is 14 residues. Germline lookup yields CDR1 DFQATT and CDR2 SNEGSKA (reference sequence). Trimming at V came to 0 bases and at J to 5 bases, leaving 4 bases not matched to a gene. The CDR3 DNA is TGCAGTGCTAGAGAGGACAGGGGAGGATATGGCTACACCTTC. It codes for CSAREDRGGYGYTF.

V is TRBV12-5 and J is TRBJ1-1; no reliable D call. V was pared by 1 base and J by 7 bases, with 10 bases between. Germline lookup yields CDR1 LGHNT and CDR2 FRNRAP. CDR3 length: 13 amino acids. CDR3 sequence reads: CASGLGPTVEAFF. The DNA for the CDR3 is TGTGCTAGTGGTTTGGGACCGACTGTTGAAGCTTTCTTT. The complete variable domain, with remaining parts taken from reference TRBV12-5 and TRBJ1-1, reads DARVTQTPRHKVTEMGQEVTMRCQPILGHNTVFWYRQTMMQGLELLAYFRNRAPLDDSGMPKDRFSAEMPDATLATLKIQPSEPRDSAVYFCASGLGPTVEAFFGQGTRLTVV.

This sequence joins TRBV10-3 and TRBJ2-4; D is unclear. CDR3 length: 13 residues. Trimming took off 4 bases at V and 5 bases at J, with 9 bases between the two ends. Germline loops: CDR1 ENHRY, CDR2 SYGVKD. The CDR3 DNA follows: TGTGCCATCAGTGCGGTCCCGGAAAACATTCAGTACTTC. It is translated as CAISAVPENIQYF.

The chain recombines TRBV2 with TRBJ2-7; the D gene is possibly TRBD1 (5 bases). CDR1 SNHLY and CDR2 FYNNEI come from the germline V gene. CDR3 length: 12 amino acids. Trimming removed 4 bases at V and 7 bases at J, with 11 bases between. The chain's CDR3 is CASSATANEQYF. In nucleotides, the CDR3 is TGTGCCAGCAGTGCGACAGCCAATGAGCAGTACTTC.

The gene calls are TRBV7-2 and TRBJ2-4, with D perhaps matching TRBD1 (5 bases). The CDR3 extends over 15 amino acids. V was shortened by 2 bases and J by 0 bases, with 8 bases between the two germline ends. Per the germline V gene, CDR1 is SGHTA and CDR2 is FQGNSA. The CDR3 is CASSLPTVAKNIQYF. DNA for the CDR3: TGTGCCAGCAGCTTACCGACAGTAGCCAAAAACATTCAGTACTTC. Filled out from reference TRBV7-2 and TRBJ2-4, the complete variable domain reads GAGVSQSPSNKVTEKGKDVELRCDPISGHTALYWYRQSLGQGLEFLIYFQGNSAPDKSGLPSDRFSAERTGGSVSTLTIQRTQQEDSAVYLCASSLPTVAKNIQYFGAGTRLSVL.

This clonotype has just one count. V and J are TRBV4-2 and TRBJ2-2; D is undetermined. Germline V gene sequence: CDR1 LGHNA, CDR2 YNFKEQ. V was trimmed by 4 bases and J by 2 bases, leaving 11 bases between them. This CDR3 spans 15 amino acids. CDR3 DNA sequence: TGTGCCAGCAGCCTCACGGACGGTAACACCGGGGAGCTGTTTTTT. The encoded protein is CASSLTDGNTGELFF.

The chain uses TRBV12-3 or TRBV12-4 and TRBJ2-7, with 7 bases fitting TRBD1. V was clipped by 5 bases and J by 3 bases; unmatched bases: 10. The CDR3 sequence is 15 residues long. The CDR3 DNA reads TGTGCCAGCAGTCCAATAGGATACAGGGGCTACGAGCAGTACTTC. Translating it yields CASSPIGYRGYEQYF.

The V gene is TRBV30, the J gene TRBJ2-1; 10 positions agree with TRBD1. With V trimmed by 3 bases and J by 7 bases, 12 bases remained unmatched. Germline assignment: CDR1 GTSNPN and CDR2 SVGIG (reference sequence). The CDR3 runs 16 residues. The CDR3 DNA is TGTGCCTGGAGAGACCCGGGACAGGGGTCGTGGAATGAGCAGTTCTTC. It specifies CAWRDPGQGSWNEQFF.

This clonotype has a handful of counts. V and J are TRBV5-1 and TRBJ1-6; TRBD1 might be the D (6 bases). The CDR3 length is 14 residues. Per germline, CDR1 SGHRS and CDR2 YFSETQ. With 6 bases removed from V and 9 bases from J, the gap between germline ends came to 16 bases. CDR3 nucleotide sequence: TGCGCCAGCACCGGGGGCCTGGTGGGTTCACCCCTCCACTTT. This gives the protein CASTGGLVGSPLHF.

V and J are TRBV12-3 or TRBV12-4 and TRBJ1-2; tentative D call: TRBD1 (6 bases). This CDR3 is 15 amino acids long. Trimming shortened V by 5 bases and J by 8 bases, and 21 bases separated the two germline ends. CDR3 amino acids: CASSVTPWGAGGYTF. CDR3 bases: TGTGCCAGCAGTGTTACCCCATGGGGGGCAGGAGGCTACACCTTC.

This chain links TRBV3-1 with TRBJ2-5, with 10 bases fitting TRBD1. Trimming took 0 bases from V and 6 from J; bases not matched to a gene: 7. This CDR3 has 16 amino acids. The V gene's germline CDR1 is LGHDT and CDR2 YNNKEL (reference sequence). The CDR3 coding sequence is TGTGCCAGCAGCCAAGATCTGGGACAGGGGACGAAGACCCAGTACTTC. It encodes CASSQDLGQGTKTQYF.

This chain uses TRBV20-1 with TRBJ1-1; 7 positions agree with TRBD1. Germline V lookup: CDR1 DFQATT, CDR2 SNEGSKA (reference sequence). With 5 bases clipped from V and 1 base from J, the junction kept 7 bases outside the gene matches. This CDR3 region has 14 residues. The CDR3 nucleotides read TGCAGTGCTCCAACAGGGGCGGCGAACACTGAAGCTTTCTTT. This gives the protein CSAPTGAANTEAFF.

This clonotype was recorded only once. The chain has TRBV10-3 and TRBJ2-3, with 8 bases that match TRBD1. This CDR3 contains 16 residues. Germline V lookup: CDR1 ENHRY, CDR2 SYGVKD. J was trimmed by 3 bases and V by 3 bases; bases with no gene match: 8. The CDR3 nucleotides are TGTGCCATCAGTGAATTGGCAGGGGGCGTAACAGATACGCAGTATTTT. Translated, it gives CAISELAGGVTDTQYF.

At least ten counts were recorded for this clonotype. This CDR3 is CAISENKVGTDTQYF. The CDR3 bases are TGTGCCATCAGTGAGAACAAGGTGGGCACAGATACGCAGTATTTT. This sequence joins TRBV10-3 and TRBJ2-3; no firm D call. CDR3 length equals 15 residues. The V and J ends lost 2 bases and 1 base respectively, with 10 bases between them. The germline CDR1 and CDR2 sequences are ENHRY and SYGVKD.

The chain has TRBV20-1 and TRBJ1-6; D not certain. Germline CDR1 reads DFQATT; CDR2 reads SNEGSKA (reference sequence). The CDR3 has 13 residues. The V gene lost 6 bases and the J gene lost 7 bases, with 13 bases spanning the gap. CDR3 loop: CSAPNRPNSPLHF. CDR3 in DNA: TGCAGTGCCCCGAACCGACCGAATTCACCCCTCCACTTT.

A few counts support this clonotype. The V call is TRBV5-1, the J call TRBJ2-1; perhaps D is TRBD1 or TRBD2 (5 bases each). CDR3 size: 13 residues. Trimming pared 0 bases from V and 10 bases from J, leaving 11 bases between. The germline CDR1 and CDR2 sequences are SGHRS and YFSETQ. CDR3 in amino acids: CASSLARGDEQFF. DNA of the CDR3: TGCGCCAGCAGCTTGGCTCGTGGGGACGAGCAGTTCTTC.

This clonotype has more than one count but fewer than ten. This chain joins TRBV6-1 and TRBJ2-7, with a tentative D call TRBD2 (6 bases). The CDR3 is 15 residues long. V shed 0 bases and J shed 3 bases, with 12 bases lying between them. The germline gives CDR1 MNHNS, CDR2 SASEGT. The CDR3 spells CASSEAEEGGYEQYF. CDR3 DNA: TGTGCCAGCAGTGAAGCGGAGGAGGGAGGCTACGAGCAGTACTTC.

This clonotype was counted once. V usage is TRBV2 and J usage is TRBJ1-3, with D unclear. The germline V gene has CDR1 SNHLY and CDR2 FYNNEI. Trimming took off 6 bases at V and 0 bases at J, with 6 bases between the two ends. CDR3 length equals 13 residues. The CDR3, as DNA: TGTGCCAGCAGGGCTGACTCTGGAAACACCATATATTTT. Translating it yields CASRADSGNTIYF.

This clonotype was recorded many times. The rearrangement joins TRBV4-3 to TRBJ1-6; D not certain. The germline V gene has CDR1 LGHNA and CDR2 YSLEER. CDR3 length equals 15 residues. The germline V and J ends were trimmed by 0 bases and 8 bases, with 11 bases remaining between them. CDR3: CASSQERVGDSPLHF. CDR3 coding DNA: TGCGCCAGCAGCCAAGAGAGGGTCGGGGATTCACCCCTCCACTTT.